This paragraph covers one T cell receptor (beta chain) sequence. These data originate in a study of blood T cell repertoires in COVID-19. Study in general: The study drew acute and convalescent COVID-19 samples from the United States, Italy and Spain. From T cells, B-cell-depleted T cells, or PBMCs came the material, which was cDNA or gDNA.

This CDR3 is built from 15 residues. In germline, CDR1 is MNHEY, CDR2 SVGAGI. Losses at the gene ends were 6 bases for V and 5 bases for J; bases not matched to a gene: 4. Per the authors' pipeline: Amplification from reference gene primers served as the basis for estimated nucleated cell counts. Profiled with immunoSEQ multiplex PCR; TCRdb holds only in-frame clones, not every one. That table supplies the V and J calls and clone size; D and trimming were determined from the DNA. Of 70,000 to 80,000 clones listed, 80% were seen once; the top ten hold approximately 12%. Material for sequencing was peripheral blood. This TCR was recovered from a human donor in a cohort sampled during active COVID-19. The chain is built from TRBV6-5 and TRBJ2-1; the match to TRBD2 covers 13 bases. DNA for the CDR3: TGTGCCAGCAGAAGGACTAGCGGGGGAGACAATGAGCAGTTCTTC. Translation: CASRRTSGGDNEQFF.